Described below is a single T cell receptor beta chain sequence and its context. There is no known antigen for this receptor. It has no much larger one-base neighbor in the sample; base qualities were not kept. Using the deep immunoSEQ assay, TCR CDR3 regions were amplified from genomic DNA by multiplex PCR. Extracted genomic DNA from each cell subset was spread evenly across all wells of several immunoSEQ 96-well plates, with each plate serving as a replicate. For sorted subsets, 200 to 250 ng of genomic DNA, equivalent to 30,000 or so T cell genomes, went into each replicate PCR. Purified libraries were quantified with a Qubit 3.0 fluorometer, sized on a Bioanalyzer 2100, and re-quantified with the KAPA Library Quantification kit. Each immunoSEQ 96-well plate was sequenced on its own single-read 150-cycle Illumina NextSeq 550 flow cell. As for how the authors treated the data: Because the immunoSEQ output held only junctional sequences and lacked quality scores, the filtering could not match the filtering applied to full-length reads. To assign V/J genes and CDR3, sequences were annotated against IMGT germline references using PyIR, a Python wrapper for IgBLAST v1.9. Reads were removed for weak V/J assignments (E-value above 1e-6), missing CDR3, stop codons, out-of-frame junctions, or ambiguous translated residues. V3J clonotypes were defined by identical inferred V gene, J gene, and CDR3 amino acid sequence. Percentage overlap between repertoires was computed as shared unique clonotypes divided by the size of the smaller repertoire. Repertoire richness was assessed with RTK rarefaction, the Chao1 estimator, and Recon v2.1 estimates of unobserved clonotypes. Generation probabilities for all TCRbeta clonotypes obtained by the gDNA method from a handful of donors were computed using OLGA. What TCRdb holds here is the immuneACCESS table cut down to in-frame rearrangements. Part of the clones is not present; checked against another copy, under half of the missing clones reflect an unresolved V gene, and the others are unexplained. That table supplies the V and J calls and clone size; D and trimming were determined from the DNA. In this sample the table shows some 2.1 million clones, around 93% of which occur a single time. 1.5% to 2% of the sample comes from the top ten.

For the CD8 naive samples, CD45RO-negative cells were positively selected for CCR7, yielding a CD45RA+CCR7+ population from which TemRA cells were excluded. Healthy HIV-negative adults with no recently reported acute infections or vaccinations were included as donors. Only Caucasian adults living in Nashville, Tennessee, USA were represented among the donors. After blood collection by leukapheresis, PBMCs were isolated using Ficoll-Histopaque density gradient centrifugation and then cryopreserved in the vapor phase of liquid nitrogen. Analytical flow cytometry was used to check the purity and quantity of every magnetically sorted T cell population. From each sorted fraction, genomic DNA was isolated and quantified by UV absorbance on a Nanodrop 2000c. The source of the sample is a study of shared clonotypes between healthy human individuals (TCRdb year 2020). For the wider study: A few men and a couple of women, aged 18 to 49 years, made up the cohort. For each donor, CD4 naive and CD4 memory were each run on three plates, CD8 naive on two plates, and CD8 memory on one plate. The study deeply sequenced blood TCR repertoires of five healthy adults to estimate repertoire size and the extent of clonotype sharing between individuals. Different laboratories and diverse techniques were used to prepare libraries and sequence TCR repertoires, to increase sequencing depth and limit assay-specific biases. Per donor, leukapheresis produced somewhere between about 0.85 and 9.5 billion PBMCs.

What the research found in general, with its limitations: Sharing across a handful of donors was observed for 4.5% to 6.5% of naive CD4, over 3% of naive CD8, around 2.5% of memory CD4, and approximately 0.41% of memory CD8 clonotypes. Even with the large sequencing depth, rarefaction of the sorted-subset datasets indicated that sequencing was incomplete. Estimated clonotype richness was generally larger for naive than for memory subsets. Sampling was limited to blood, and TCR repertoires in tissue likely differ from TCR repertoires in blood. Compared with non-shared clonotypes, the clonotypes found in all four sorted-subset donors had higher generation probabilities. Because the study included a small number of donors, the genetic and exposure-history diversity represented was limited. Pairwise subsampling led to the expectation that sequencing depth would affect the degree of clonotype sharing among donors.

The sample comprised naive CD8+ T cells from PBMCs. Reading the label with the study, this specimen's cell subset or site is: CD45RA+CCR7+. This receptor was obtained from a man aged 18 to 30 in good health. Some clones in this sample may be carry-over from other donors' samples.

The CDR3 loop reads CASSIEGDNYGYTF. The sequence in DNA is TGTGCCAGTAGTATCGAAGGGGATAACTATGGCTACACCTTC. Recombination connected TRBV19 to TRBJ1-2; a tentative D call is TRBD1 (5 bases match). The CDR3 contains 14 residues, cysteine and phenylalanine counted. CDR3 DNA only is kept here, 42 bases in frame from base 1. Based on the germline V gene (reference sequence), the CDR1 and CDR2 sequences are LNHDA and SQIVND. V gives up 3 bases and J gives up 1 base, and the segment between their germline ends measures 9 bases.